These 4 T cell receptor beta chains were sequenced from one sample in a study of Graves' ophthalmopathy and Graves' hyperthyroidism. Using RNA transcripts, the TCR beta CDR3 regions were amplified. After a first-round RT-PCR with HTBI primers, a second-round multiplex PCR was run. In TCRdb, the multiplex PCR reads were re-called with MiXCR into one record per CDR3 protein. Of around 170,000 distinct CDR3 sequences in the sample, 30% to 45% were seen once. Sequenced sample: peripheral blood. Receptors originate from a woman aged 40 to 50 with Graves' ophthalmopathy.

This clonotype has at least ten counts. CDR3 nucleotides: TGCGCCAGCAGCCCCGGGACGTTTGTGGGGAACACTGAAGCTTTCTTT. Translating it yields CASSPGTFVGNTEAFF. This rearrangement joins TRBV4-3 to TRBJ1-1; D may be TRBD1 (5 bases). The V end was cut by 4 bases, the J end by 1 base, with 16 bases between. Germline lookup yields CDR1 LGHNA and CDR2 YSLEER. The CDR3 extends over 16 amino acids.

This clonotype was detected ten times or more. This chain connects TRBV6-1 to TRBJ1-3; D is undetermined. This CDR3 has 16 amino acids. Germline V gives CDR1 MNHNS, CDR2 SASEGT. Trimming pared 7 bases from V and 0 bases from J, leaving 16 bases between. In DNA form, the CDR3 reads TGTGCCAGCACCAACCGTCCGGCTTTCTCTGGAAACACCATATATTTT. Translating it yields CASTNRPAFSGNTIYF.

The chain employs TRBV12-3 or TRBV12-4 and TRBJ1-5, with unresolved D. V shed 8 bases and J shed 5 bases, with 16 bases lying between them. This CDR3 region has 14 residues. The CDR3 DNA reads TGTGCCAGCTGGACTGGCAATCAAGATCAGCCCCAGCATTTT. Protein product: CASWTGNQDQPQHF.

The V gene is TRBV24-1, the J gene TRBJ1-2; D unclear. Germline loops: CDR1 KGHDR, CDR2 SFDVKD. The CDR3 runs 14 residues. Trimming shortened V by 3 bases and J by 1 base, and 8 bases separated the two germline ends. CDR3 protein: CATSDLDGNYGYTF. In nucleotides, the CDR3 is TGTGCCACCAGTGATCTTGACGGTAACTATGGCTACACCTTC.